This T cell receptor beta chain was captured by sequencing in a study of regulatory T cells in long-lasting Graves disease. Findings and caveats of the study: Gene preferences differed: TRBV28, TRBJ1-2, TRBJ2-5 in persistent cases.

Indicated time point: newly diagnosed GD, antithyroid drugs for less than 3 months. The authors made the TCR library using RNA they extracted from PBMCs. The authors diagnosed Graves' disease using American Thyroid Association guidelines. This clonotype occurred many times. What it binds is unknown. The CDR3 covers 12 residues. Between the trimmed V and J ends, which lost 3 bases and 6 bases, there was a span of 8 bases. CDR1 is SGHTA and CDR2 is FQGNSA in the germline V gene. Libraries of TCR beta came from iRepertoire HTBI primers plus Arm-PCR of CDR3 regions. Using its own MiXCR run on the multiplex PCR reads, TCRdb lists one record per CDR3 protein. Here the sample spans 450,000 to 700,000 distinct CDR3 sequences, roughly 14% being singletons. These data were likewise used in another study, on T cells in Graves' hyperthyroidism and ophthalmopathy. This second report adds: Blood shared most expanded thyroid clonotypes above 0.001.

This receptor was identified in a man aged 25 to 40 with Graves disease. This specimen was peripheral blood mononuclear cells (PBMCs), taken at new diagnosis, from a patient treated with antithyroid drugs. The chain couples TRBV7-2 to TRBJ1-2; possible D gene TRBD1, 5 bases. The CDR3 bases are TGTGCCAGCAGCTTCGGGGCCCATGGCTACACCTTC. It specifies CASSFGAHGYTF. Looking up the rest from reference TRBV7-2 and TRBJ1-2 gives the full variable domain: GAGVSQSPSNKVTEKGKDVELRCDPISGHTALYWYRQSLGQGLEFLIYFQGNSAPDKSGLPSDRFSAERTGGSVSTLTIQRTQQEDSAVYLCASSFGAHGYTFGSGTRLTVV.